This T cell receptor (beta chain) was recorded in a study of breast tumors, draining lymph nodes, adjacent tissues. The V gene's germline CDR1 is SQVTM and CDR2 ANQGSEA. This CDR3 comprises 12 residues. V was pared by 2 bases and J by 7 bases, with 11 bases between. Samples came from axillary lymph nodes draining the breast cancer. This clonotype has a count of ten or more. Its antigen is still unknown. TCRdb passed the multiplex PCR reads through MiXCR, listing each CDR3 protein once. The sample holds 150,000 to 200,000 distinct CDR3 sequences, around a third seen once. The study, taken as a whole, reports: Tumor TCR diversity was below lymph nodes but above nontumor tissue.

The sequence derives from a female donor with breast cancer. Some clones in this sample may be carry-over from other donors' samples. This chain connects TRBV29-1 to TRBJ1-2; D is uncertain. Sequencing was done on a sample of axillary lymph node tissue. CDR3 residues: CSVERGFAGYTF. DNA of the CDR3: TGCAGCGTTGAACGAGGGTTCGCTGGCTACACCTTC. The entire variable domain, with the rest obtained from reference TRBV29-1 and TRBJ1-2, is as follows: SAVISQKPSRDICQRGTSLTIQCQVDSQVTMMFWYRQQPGQSLTLIATANQGSEATYESGFVIDKFPISRPNLTFSTLTVSNMSPEDSSIYLCSVERGFAGYTFGSGTRLTVV.